Shown below are 3 T cell receptor beta chains from a single sample sequenced in a study of T cell clonality in common variable immunodeficiency. Measured with immunoSEQ multiplex PCR; TCRdb has only the in-frame clones, and not every one. Sampling found some 45,000 clones, none seen once. The sample taken for sequencing was peripheral blood mononuclear cells. The receptors here all came from a person aged 18 to 75 in good health.

Many counts were recorded for this clone. The CDR3 goes on 3 residues after the read ends, and that part is filled in from the germline J gene. The V and J genes are TRBV5-4 and TRBJ2-1; D ambiguous. Germline values: CDR1 SGHNT, CDR2 YYREEE (reference sequence). The CDR3 has 15 residues. Trimming shortened V by 0 bases and J by 4 bases, and 11 bases separated the two germline ends. The CDR3 sequence: CASSLANRNYNEQFF. The sequenced part of the CDR3 DNA is TGTGCCAGCAGCTTGGCAAACAGAAATTACAATGAG.

This clone appeared many times. The CDR3 goes on 3 residues after the read ends, and that part is filled in from the germline J gene. The chain couples TRBV5-1 to TRBJ2-1; perhaps TRBD2 as D (5 bases). This CDR3 is 15 amino acids long. Germline V lookup: CDR1 SGHRS, CDR2 YFSETQ. The germline V and J ends were trimmed by 3 bases and 2 bases, with 12 bases remaining between them. The CDR3: CASSSGLAAYNEQFF. The sequenced CDR3 bases are TGCGCCAGCAGCTCAGGACTTGCCGCCTACAATGAG.

This clone was counted ten times or more. Read data end 3 residues before the CDR3 end; the end is taken from the germline J gene. V is TRBV13 and J is TRBJ2-1, with TRBD2 matching 13 bases. Germline V gene lookup returns CDR1 PRHDT and CDR2 FYEKMQ (reference sequence). V lost 5 bases and J lost 2; bases outside the gene matches: 3. This CDR3 is 16 amino acids long. The CDR3 DNA, read in part, is TGTGCCAGCAGCAGGGGACTAGCGGGGACCTACAATGAG. Protein sequence: CASSRGLAGTYNE. The entire CDR3 reads CASSRGLAGTYNEQFF.